These T cell receptor beta chains were read from a single sample in a study of patients and donors after allogeneic stem cell transplantation. A single record per CDR3 protein comes from TCRdb applying MiXCR to the RT-PCR reads. The data show 200,000 to 250,000 distinct CDR3 sequences, around two fifths seen once. The sample was blood, either unsorted or a sorted T cell fraction (not recorded which). The receptors come from a human donor who was either an allogeneic HSCT recipient or a stem cell or donor lymphocyte infusion donor (not recorded which). It is not recorded whose cells these are; they may come from a transplant donor. CDR3s include the opening cysteine and the closing phenylalanine or tryptophan. The order of the fields is V gene, D gene, clone size, J gene, CDR3 protein, CDR3 DNA. D genes are given only for firm matches. The size field is filled for only some rows; it gives once, few, many or a size class.

TRBV4-1	TRBD2	once	TRBJ2-1	CASSRPGLAFNEQFF	TGCGCCAGCAGCCGCCCGGGACTAGCATTTAATGAGCAGTTCTTC
TRBV6-5	NA	few	TRBJ2-2	CASSYVGINTGELFF	TGTGCCAGCAGTTACGTAGGGATTAACACCGGGGAGCTGTTTTTT
TRBV2	TRBD1	NA	TRBJ1-4	CASTRDRVYEKLFF	TGTGCCAGCACCCGGGACAGGGTATATGAAAAACTGTTTTTT
TRBV28	NA	NA	TRBJ2-7	CASSLSYGQYF	TGTGCCAGCAGCCTGTCCTACGGGCAGTACTTC
TRBV12-3/TRBV12-4	NA	NA	TRBJ2-1	CASSFVGNEQFF	TGTGCCAGCAGTTTCGTGGGCAATGAGCAGTTCTTC
TRBV6-1	TRBD1	NA	TRBJ2-3	CASSATFTGDTDTQYF	TGTGCCAGCAGTGCAACCTTCACAGGGGACACAGATACGCAGTATTTT
TRBV9	NA	NA	TRBJ1-6	CASSVEQKNSPLHF	TGTGCCAGCAGCGTAGAACAGAAAAATTCACCCCTCCACTTT
TRBV28	TRBD1	once	TRBJ2-7	CASSRTGGTYEQYF	TGTGCCAGCAGTAGGACAGGGGGAACCTACGAGCAGTACTTC
TRBV12-3/TRBV12-4	TRBD1	NA	TRBJ2-7	CASSFDRGSHEQYF	TGTGCCAGCAGTTTCGACAGGGGCAGCCACGAGCAGTACTTC
TRBV7-6	NA	few	TRBJ1-1	CASSSTGTRWANTEAFF	TGTGCCAGCAGCTCCACGGGGACTAGATGGGCGAACACTGAAGCTTTCTTT
TRBV9	NA	NA	TRBJ1-2	CASRRPGTAYGYTF	TGTGCCAGCAGGCGACCGGGGACGGCATATGGCTACACCTTC
TRBV4-3	NA	NA	TRBJ2-7	CASSPTARSSYEQYF	TGCGCCAGCAGCCCGACGGCTAGGAGCTCCTACGAGCAGTACTTC
TRBV2	NA	few	TRBJ1-5	CASKGFSNQPQHF	TGTGCCAGCAAGGGCTTCAGCAATCAGCCCCAGCATTTT
TRBV24-1	TRBD1	NA	TRBJ1-5	CATSDRDRYNQPQHF	TGTGCCACCAGTGATCGGGACAGGTACAATCAGCCCCAGCATTTT
TRBV15	NA	NA	TRBJ2-1	CATSRGDRSPYNEQFF	TGTGCCACCAGCAGAGGAGACAGGTCACCCTACAATGAGCAGTTCTTC
TRBV12-3/TRBV12-4	TRBD1	few	TRBJ1-5	CASKDRSNQPQHF	TGTGCCAGCAAGGACAGGAGCAATCAGCCCCAGCATTTT
TRBV28	NA	NA	TRBJ2-7	CASSSPDSYEQYF	TGTGCCAGCAGTTCCCCTGACTCCTACGAGCAGTACTTC
TRBV6-1	NA	few	TRBJ1-5	CAGRTFHSNQPQHF	TGTGCCGGCCGGACATTCCATAGCAATCAGCCCCAGCATTTT
TRBV20-1	NA	NA	TRBJ2-7	CSATTGKYEQYF	TGCAGTGCGACTACAGGGAAATACGAGCAGTACTTC
TRBV6-1	NA	few	TRBJ1-1	CASSERQKNTEAFF	TGTGCCAGCAGTGAACGACAGAAGAACACTGAAGCTTTCTTT
TRBV6-1	TRBD2	few	TRBJ2-7	CASSPDLAGPQDEQYF	TGTGCCAGCAGTCCAGATCTAGCGGGGCCCCAGGACGAGCAGTACTTC
TRBV12-3/TRBV12-4	NA	NA	TRBJ1-1	CASRRIMTVNTEAFF	TGTGCCAGCAGGCGCATCATGACGGTGAACACTGAAGCTTTCTTT
TRBV30	NA	few	TRBJ1-1	CAWREVGEAFF	TGTGCCTGGAGGGAGGTAGGGGAAGCTTTCTTT
TRBV7-9	TRBD2	few	TRBJ2-3	CASSLFRGAGISTDTQYF	TGTGCCAGCAGCTTGTTTCGTGGAGCGGGGATCAGCACAGATACGCAGTATTTT
TRBV10-3	TRBD1	NA	TRBJ1-2	CAISDRRTGGSGFYGYTF	TGTGCCATCAGTGACCGGCGGACAGGGGGGTCAGGATTCTATGGCTACACCTTC
TRBV30	NA	NA	TRBJ2-7	CAWSNVYRPYF	TGTGCCTGGAGTAACGTTTATCGCCCGTACTTC
TRBV5-1	NA	few	TRBJ1-1	CASSLEGHPAAEAFF	TGCGCCAGCAGCTTGGAGGGCCACCCCGCCGCTGAAGCTTTCTTT
TRBV7-8	NA	few	TRBJ1-1	CASSPQPRSAFF	TGTGCCAGCAGCCCCCAGCCTAGATCAGCTTTCTTT
TRBV7-2	TRBD1	few	TRBJ1-1	CASSFDRATEAFF	TGTGCCAGCAGCTTTGACAGGGCCACTGAAGCTTTCTTT
TRBV28	TRBD2	NA	TRBJ2-1	CASSLSAGGYNEQFF	TGTGCCAGCAGTTTATCGGCCGGGGGGTACAATGAGCAGTTCTTC
TRBV20-1	TRBD2	NA	TRBJ2-1	CSAVKKRGTYNEQFF	TGCAGTGCTGTTAAAAAGCGGGGGACCTACAATGAGCAGTTCTTC
TRBV20-1	NA	few	TRBJ1-1	CSAESQLGTEAFF	TGCAGTGCCGAGTCTCAACTCGGAACTGAAGCTTTCTTT
TRBV27	NA	NA	TRBJ1-5	CASSLSVLSNQPQHF	TGTGCCAGCAGTTTATCAGTCCTAAGCAATCAGCCCCAGCATTTT
TRBV7-6	TRBD1	few	TRBJ1-5	CASSLAGQFNQPQHF	TGTGCCAGCAGCTTAGCGGGACAGTTCAATCAGCCCCAGCATTTT
TRBV6-5	TRBD1	few	TRBJ1-4	CASKNRGGREKLFF	TGTGCCAGCAAAAACCGAGGGGGCAGGGAAAAACTGTTTTTT
TRBV3-1	NA	NA	TRBJ2-7	CASSQVTQTYEQYF	TGTGCCAGCAGCCAAGTGACTCAGACCTACGAGCAGTACTTC
TRBV4-1	TRBD1	few	TRBJ1-1	CASSRSGQGNEAFF	TGCGCCAGCAGCCGTTCGGGACAGGGGAATGAAGCTTTCTTT
TRBV6-5	TRBD1	NA	TRBJ1-2	CASSMDRAIGYTF	TGTGCCAGCAGCATGGACAGGGCAATAGGCTACACCTTC
TRBV11-1	NA	NA	TRBJ1-1	CASSPTSEGAFF	TGTGCCAGCAGCCCGACGTCGGAGGGAGCTTTCTTT
TRBV7-3	NA	NA	TRBJ2-1	CASSPSGPGNEQFF	TGTGCCAGCAGCCCCTCGGGGCCGGGGAATGAGCAGTTCTTC
TRBV20-1	NA	few	TRBJ1-2	CSAGVQEGGYGYTF	TGCAGTGCTGGGGTACAGGAAGGCGGCTATGGCTACACCTTC
TRBV7-9	TRBD2	NA	TRBJ2-5	CASSDFLAGAETQYF	TGTGCCAGCAGCGATTTCCTAGCGGGGGCAGAGACCCAGTACTTC
TRBV7-9	NA	NA	TRBJ2-2	CASSGDPNTGELFF	TGTGCCAGCAGCGGGGACCCGAACACCGGGGAGCTGTTTTTT
TRBV4-1	TRBD1	few	TRBJ1-1	CASSIPEGALNTEAFF	TGCGCCAGCAGCATCCCAGAGGGGGCCTTGAACACTGAAGCTTTCTTT
TRBV5-6	NA	few	TRBJ1-3	CASSLGPLPPGNTIYF	TGTGCCAGCAGCTTGGGACCGCTACCCCCTGGAAACACCATATATTTT
TRBV5-1	TRBD1	NA	TRBJ2-7	CASSIRSGDRGTYEQYF	TGCGCCAGCAGCATTCGTAGTGGCGACAGGGGGACCTACGAGCAGTACTTC
TRBV12-3/TRBV12-4	NA	NA	TRBJ2-1	CASSLQREQFF	TGTGCCAGCAGTTTACAGAGGGAGCAGTTCTTC
TRBV6-5	TRBD2	NA	TRBJ2-1	CASSPQRGGSEQFF	TGTGCCAGCAGTCCCCAGCGGGGGGGCAGTGAGCAGTTCTTC
TRBV6-2/TRBV6-3	NA	few	TRBJ1-1	CASSWRNTEAFF	TGTGCCAGCAGTTGGAGGAACACTGAAGCTTTCTTT
TRBV5-1	TRBD1	many	TRBJ1-5	CASSLSGGSNQPQHF	TGCGCCAGCAGCTTGTCAGGGGGCAGCAATCAGCCCCAGCATTTT
TRBV12-3/TRBV12-4	NA	many	TRBJ2-7	CASTRDGRLYEQYF	TGTGCCAGCACCCGGGATGGGCGCCTCTACGAGCAGTACTTC
TRBV10-3	TRBD1	NA	TRBJ1-1	CAISITGAYTEAFF	TGTGCCATCAGTATAACAGGGGCGTACACTGAAGCTTTCTTT
TRBV9	NA	NA	TRBJ2-4	CASSVADGLTGDIQYF	TGTGCCAGCAGCGTAGCCGATGGGCTCACCGGGGACATTCAGTACTTC
TRBV9	TRBD1	few	TRBJ2-2	CASSVATGTGTGELFF	TGTGCCAGCAGCGTAGCTACGGGGACAGGAACCGGGGAGCTGTTTTTT
TRBV5-1	TRBD1	NA	TRBJ2-7	CASSWSGTGAYEQYF	TGCGCCAGCAGCTGGTCCGGGACAGGGGCCTACGAGCAGTACTTC